The 9 T cell receptor beta chains reported below all come from one sample, sequenced in a study of human T cells and chemical hapten exposure. TCRdb ran MiXCR on the RACE reads and lists one entry per CDR3 protein. Here the sample spans 56,000 or so distinct CDR3 sequences, 9.5% to 10% being singletons. The time point: pre-sensitization, week 0. Treatment defined: therapeutic diphenylcyclopropenone sensitization with weekly scalp DPC. The authors extracted total RNA from unfractionated whole blood. This specimen consisted of whole blood, obtained in connection with sensitization to the hapten diphenylcyclopropenone (DPC). These TCRs come from a woman in her 30s with alopecia areata. Some clones in this sample may be carry-over from other donors' samples.

This clonotype was picked up a small number of times. The chain uses TRBV7-2 and TRBJ1-2, with D perhaps matching TRBD1 (5 bases). The germline V gene has CDR1 SGHTA and CDR2 FQGNSA. The CDR3 contains 14 residues. The ends were cut back, 4 bases at V and 2 bases at J, with 11 bases in the middle. The CDR3 reads CASSSRQLNYGYTF. The DNA for the CDR3 is TGTGCCAGCAGCTCCCGACAGCTGAACTATGGCTACACCTTC.

V and J are TRBV3-1 and TRBJ1-6; D gene ambiguous. The germline V and J ends were trimmed by 1 base and 6 bases, with 7 bases remaining between them. From germline, CDR1 is LGHDT and CDR2 YNNKEL (reference sequence). The CDR3 has 14 residues. In DNA form, the CDR3 reads TGTGCCAGCAGCCAAGTGCAGGTTAATTCACCCCTCCACTTT. It encodes CASSQVQVNSPLHF.

DNA of the CDR3: TGCGCCAGCAGCCAAGGGTGGGCAGGGGCACTGAACACTGAAGCTTTCTTT. It yields the protein CASSQGWAGALNTEAFF. The chain is built from TRBV4-3 and TRBJ1-1; TRBD1 might be the D (6 bases). Germline CDR1 and CDR2: LGHNA and YSLEER. The CDR3 has 17 residues. V dropped 1 base and J dropped 0 bases, with 15 bases sitting between them.

This clonotype is labeled as medium-sized. The CDR3 sequence: CASSLAGSTDTQYF. CDR3 bases: TGTGCCAGCAGCTTAGCGGGCTCCACAGATACGCAGTATTTT. The chain has TRBV7-2 and TRBJ2-3; D gene ambiguous. Germline V gives CDR1 SGHTA, CDR2 FQGNSA. This CDR3 is 14 amino acids long. Trimming pared 0 bases from V and 2 bases from J, leaving 6 bases between. The whole variable domain, remainder taken from reference TRBV7-2 and TRBJ2-3, is GAGVSQSPSNKVTEKGKDVELRCDPISGHTALYWYRQSLGQGLEFLIYFQGNSAPDKSGLPSDRFSAERTGGSVSTLTIQRTQQEDSAVYLCASSLAGSTDTQYFGPGTRLTVL.

This clonotype was counted many times. The chain is built from TRBV7-9 and TRBJ1-1; D unclear. The length of the CDR3 is 15 residues. With 0 bases removed from V and 3 bases from J, the gap between germline ends came to 11 bases. Germline V lookup: CDR1 SEHNR, CDR2 FQNEAQ (reference sequence). The CDR3 sequence: CASSLAVRIYTEAFF. In nucleotides, the CDR3 is TGTGCCAGCAGCTTAGCGGTCCGGATTTACACTGAAGCTTTCTTT. Complete variable domain (other parts from reference TRBV7-9 and TRBJ1-1): DTGVSQNPRHKITKRGQNVTFRCDPISEHNRLYWYRQTLGQGPEFLTYFQNEAQLEKSRLLSDRFSAERPKGSFSTLEIQRTEQGDSAMYLCASSLAVRIYTEAFFGQGTRLTVV.

CDR3: CASSSQAGFSGNTIYF. Here the CDR3 DNA reads TGTGCCAGCAGCTCCCAGGCCGGGTTCTCTGGAAACACCATATATTTT. The chain employs TRBV7-9 and TRBJ1-3, with D uncertain. CDR1 is SEHNR and CDR2 is FQNEAQ in the germline V gene (reference sequence). V lost 4 bases and J 0 bases, leaving 13 bases between the germline ends. The length of the CDR3 is 16 residues. The variable domain in full, completed from reference TRBV7-9 and TRBJ1-3, reads DTGVSQNPRHKITKRGQNVTFRCDPISEHNRLYWYRQTLGQGPEFLTYFQNEAQLEKSRLLSDRFSAERPKGSFSTLEIQRTEQGDSAMYLCASSSQAGFSGNTIYFGEGSWLTVV.

This clonotype was observed a handful of times. The chain couples TRBV14 to TRBJ2-2, with 7 bases lining up with TRBD1. The CDR3 has 15 residues. J gave up 5 bases and V 4 bases, and 7 bases lay outside the gene matches. The germline V gene has CDR1 SGHDN and CDR2 FVKESK. The CDR3 DNA reads TGTGCCAGCAGCCTCTTAGGACAGGTGACCGGGGAGCTGTTTTTT. Amino acid sequence: CASSLLGQVTGELFF. Complete variable domain (other parts from reference TRBV14 and TRBJ2-2): EAGVTQFPSHSVIEKGQTVTLRCDPISGHDNLYWYRRVMGKEIKFLLHFVKESKQDESGMPNNRFLAERTGGTYSTLKVQPAELEDSGVYFCASSLLGQVTGELFFGEGSRLTVL.

The gene calls are TRBV5-1 and TRBJ1-1, with 7 bases matching TRBD1. Germline loops: CDR1 SGHRS, CDR2 YFSETQ. The CDR3 runs 15 residues. V lost 4 bases to trimming and J lost 6 bases; unmatched junction nucleotides: 12. The DNA of the CDR3 is TGCGCCAGCAGCCCCGGACAGCGCCAGGGGGCTGAAGCTTTCTTT. Its protein product is CASSPGQRQGAEAFF.

This clonotype was found a few times. J is TRBJ1-5 and V is TRBV5-6; D unclear. Per germline, CDR1 SGHDT and CDR2 YYEEEE. There are 14 residues in the CDR3. V was pared by 0 bases and J by 4 bases, with 8 bases between. Written as DNA, the CDR3 is TGTGCCAGCAGCTTGGCGCTGGCGAATCAGCCCCAGCATTTT. Its translation is CASSLALANQPQHF.